This T cell receptor (beta chain) was found in a study of PD-1 blockade in classical Hodgkin lymphoma. Study observations and caveats: Any patient who commenced nivolumab under 1 year after ASCT was excluded.

Remarks on this clone: Its antigen is not known.

All patients experienced relapse after autologous stem cell transplantation, and brentuximab vedotin exposure was variable. The length of the CDR3 is 16 residues. Trimming took off 0 bases at V and 2 bases at J, with 9 bases between the two ends. Per the germline V gene, CDR1 is SGHNT and CDR2 is YYREEE (reference sequence). Generated by immunoSEQ multiplex PCR, the TCRdb table keeps only in-frame clones and is missing some. The sample holds just under 30,000 clones, just over 70% seen once. V and J are TRBV5-4 and TRBJ2-6, with unresolved D. Specimen: peripheral blood mononuclear cells (PBMCs), collected before the second cycle of nivolumab. The TCR originated in a human donor with classical Hodgkin lymphoma. The CDR3: CASSLAVRTGANVLTF. Written as DNA, the CDR3 is TGTGCCAGCAGCTTGGCAGTTAGGACTGGGGCCAACGTCCTGACTTTC.